This T cell receptor beta chain was retrieved from a study of blood T cell repertoires in COVID-19. Study at large: The United States, Italy and Spain provided the acute and convalescent COVID-19 samples. From T cells, B-cell-depleted T cells, or PBMCs came the material, which was cDNA or gDNA.

The CDR3 sequence is 16 residues long. Looked up from germline, CDR1 is MNHNY and CDR2 is SVGAGI (reference sequence). V was pared by 2 bases and J by 1 base, with 7 bases of the junction left unmatched. Libraries were prepared by immunoSEQ multiplex PCR; TCRdb keeps only in-frame clonotypes and omits some of them. The sample includes about 170,000 clones, approximately 82% seen only once; the top ten take 3.6%. The participants were between roughly 18 and 100 years old and came from 24 US areas. Grouping used clinical history reported by participants in a survey and questionnaire. The sample comprised PBMCs or T cells enriched from blood (not recorded which). The rearrangement joins TRBV6-6 to TRBJ2-7; 8 nucleotides align to TRBD2. This receptor was taken from a woman between 45 and 65 years old in a cohort exposed to, infected with or recovered from COVID-19 (not recorded which). CDR3 sequence (DNA): TGTGCCAGCAGTTACGCGGCCAGCGGGAGTTCCTACGAGCAGTACTTC. This gives the protein CASSYAASGSSYEQYF.